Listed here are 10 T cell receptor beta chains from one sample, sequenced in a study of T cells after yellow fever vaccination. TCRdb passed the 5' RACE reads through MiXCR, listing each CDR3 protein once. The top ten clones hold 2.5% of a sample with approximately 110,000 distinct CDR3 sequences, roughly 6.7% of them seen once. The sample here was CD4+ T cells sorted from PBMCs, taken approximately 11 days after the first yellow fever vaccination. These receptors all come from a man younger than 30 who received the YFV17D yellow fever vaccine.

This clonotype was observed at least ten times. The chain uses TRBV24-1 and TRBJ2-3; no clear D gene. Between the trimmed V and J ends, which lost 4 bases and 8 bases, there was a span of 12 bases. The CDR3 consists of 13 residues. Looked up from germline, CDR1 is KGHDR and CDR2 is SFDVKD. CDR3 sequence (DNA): TGTGCCACCAGTGAGACCGGACGAGTTACGCAGTATTTT. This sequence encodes CATSETGRVTQYF.

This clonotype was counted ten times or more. CDR3 sequence (DNA): TGCAGTGCTTCCGTGGATACGCAGTATTTT. This gives the protein CSASVDTQYF. The gene calls are TRBV20-1 and TRBJ2-3; D call uncertain. CDR3 length: 10 amino acids. V lost 5 bases and J 6 bases, leaving 6 bases between the germline ends. From germline, CDR1 is DFQATT and CDR2 SNEGSKA (reference sequence).

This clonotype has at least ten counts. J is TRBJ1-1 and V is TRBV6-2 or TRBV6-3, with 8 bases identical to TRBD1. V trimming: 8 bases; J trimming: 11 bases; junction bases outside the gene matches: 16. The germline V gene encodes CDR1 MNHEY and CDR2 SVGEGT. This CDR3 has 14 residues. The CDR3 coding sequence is TGTGCCAGCGACTCCACAGGGGGGAAGCGAAGGGCTTTCTTT. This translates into CASDSTGGKRRAFF.

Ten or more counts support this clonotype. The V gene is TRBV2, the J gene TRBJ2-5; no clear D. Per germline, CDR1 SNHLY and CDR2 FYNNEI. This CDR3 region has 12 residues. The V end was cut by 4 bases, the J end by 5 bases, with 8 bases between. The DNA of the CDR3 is TGTGCCAGCAGTGTTGGGCTGGAGACCCAGTACTTC. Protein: CASSVGLETQYF.

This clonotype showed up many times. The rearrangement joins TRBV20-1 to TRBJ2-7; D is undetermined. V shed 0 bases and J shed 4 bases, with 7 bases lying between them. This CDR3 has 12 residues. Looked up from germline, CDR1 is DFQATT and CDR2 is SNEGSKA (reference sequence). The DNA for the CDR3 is TGCAGTGCTAGAGAATCCGGGTACGAGCAGTACGTC. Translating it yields CSARESGYEQYV.

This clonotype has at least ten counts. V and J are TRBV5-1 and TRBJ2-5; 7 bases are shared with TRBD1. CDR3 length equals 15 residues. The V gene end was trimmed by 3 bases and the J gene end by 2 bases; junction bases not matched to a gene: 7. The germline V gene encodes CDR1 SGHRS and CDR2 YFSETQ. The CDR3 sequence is CASSSSGTVQETQYF. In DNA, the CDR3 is TGCGCCAGCAGCTCTTCCGGGACAGTGCAAGAGACCCAGTACTTC.

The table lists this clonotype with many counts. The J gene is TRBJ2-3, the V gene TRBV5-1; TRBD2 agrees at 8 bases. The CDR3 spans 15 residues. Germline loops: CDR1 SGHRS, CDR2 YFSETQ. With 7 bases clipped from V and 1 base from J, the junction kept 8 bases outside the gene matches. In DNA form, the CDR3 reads TGCGCCAGCGGCCTGGCCGGGAGGGGCACAGATACGCAGTATTTT. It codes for CASGLAGRGTDTQYF. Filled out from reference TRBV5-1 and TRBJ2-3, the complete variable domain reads KAGVTQTPRYLIKTRGQQVTLSCSPISGHRSVSWYQQTPGQGLQFLFEYFSETQRNKGNFPGRFSGRQFSNSRSEMNVSTLELGDSALYLCASGLAGRGTDTQYFGPGTRLTVL.

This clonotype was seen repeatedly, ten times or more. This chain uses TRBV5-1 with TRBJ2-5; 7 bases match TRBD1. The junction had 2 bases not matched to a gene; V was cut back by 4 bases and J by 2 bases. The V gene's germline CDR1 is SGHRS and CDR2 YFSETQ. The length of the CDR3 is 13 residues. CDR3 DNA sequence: TGCGCCAGCAGCAACAGGGGACAAGAGACCCAGTACTTC. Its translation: CASSNRGQETQYF.

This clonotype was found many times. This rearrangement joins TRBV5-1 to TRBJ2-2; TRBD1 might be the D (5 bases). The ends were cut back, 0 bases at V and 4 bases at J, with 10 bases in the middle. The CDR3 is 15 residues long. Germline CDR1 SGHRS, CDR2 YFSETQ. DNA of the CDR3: TGCGCCAGCAGCTTGGGACAGCCAAGCACCGGGGAGCTGTTTTTT. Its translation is CASSLGQPSTGELFF.

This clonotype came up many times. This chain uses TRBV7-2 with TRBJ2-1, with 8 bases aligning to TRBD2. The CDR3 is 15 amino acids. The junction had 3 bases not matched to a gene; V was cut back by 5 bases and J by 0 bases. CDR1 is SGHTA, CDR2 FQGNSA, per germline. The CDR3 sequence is CASSRSGVSYNEQFF. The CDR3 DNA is TGTGCCAGCAGCCGTAGCGGGGTCTCCTACAATGAGCAGTTCTTC.